This T cell receptor (beta chain) was recovered during a study of T cells in Graves' hyperthyroidism and ophthalmopathy (dated by TCRdb to between 2018 and 2021). A note on the overall study: Peripheral blood was sampled at the time of initial diagnosis, prior to any treatment. The paper describes TCR Vbeta CDR3 sequencing of 135 peripheral blood samples, made up of 43 ophthalmopathy patients, roughly 72 hyperthyroidism patients and 17 progressor patients. TCR V-J signatures able to tell the groups apart were searched for in a discovery cohort of approximately 95 patients, of whom roughly 42 had Graves' ophthalmopathy and under 65 had stable Graves' hyperthyroidism. After blood sampling, hyperthyroidism patients were treated with methimazole at a starting dose of 30 mg daily, and ophthalmopathy patients were treated with high-dose intravenous methylprednisolone. Whether ophthalmopathy could be predicted prospectively was tested in an independent validation cohort made up of under 20 hyperthyroidism patients plus 17 patients who later progressed to ophthalmopathy. In several Graves' hyperthyroidism patients, the study also compared T-cell repertoires from thyroid tissue with T-cell repertoires from blood. The 90 to 100 discovery patients were randomly divided into training and test sets at a 7:3 ratio.

Moderately to severely active disease, a Clinical Activity Score of at least 3, a NOSPECS grade of at least 4, and a duration under 3 months were present in ophthalmopathy patients. The study excluded patients with uncontrolled infections, other autoimmune diseases, pregnancy or lactation. Clinical symptoms, serum thyroxine and TRAb, thyroid ultrasound, and orbital computed tomography formed the basis for the diagnoses. Ficoll-Paque density gradient centrifugation was used to isolate PBMCs from approximately 10 ml of fresh peripheral blood. Total RNA was extracted with Trizol reagent, and quality was checked on an Agilent 2100 Bioanalyzer. At least ten counts were recorded for this clonotype. What antigen it recognizes has not been identified. It has no much larger one-base neighbor in the sample; base qualities were not kept. The CDR3 spans 16 residues, from the cysteine through the phenylalanine. Only the CDR3 DNA stays, 48 bases, in frame from base 1. V loses 4 bases, J loses 2 bases, and the germline ends lie 18 bases apart. CDR1 and CDR2 are read off the germline V gene as MDHEN and SYDVKM.

TCR beta CDR3 regions were amplified from RNA transcripts. A first-round RT-PCR of the TCR CDR3 used the HTBI primer set with the Qiagen OneStep RT-PCR kit. Libraries were constructed in a second round of multiplex PCR, after which size selection and purification were carried out. Paired-end sequencing of the libraries was performed with 100 bp reads on an Illumina HiSeq2000. As for the authors' bioinformatics: SOAPnuke was used to process the raw data, with reads discarded if the reads contained adapters or uncalled bases, had a mean Phred below 15, or lacked an exact constant-primer or identifier match. COPE v1.2.5 was used to merge high-quality paired reads, and clonotypes were defined as unique nucleotide sequences. MiTCR v1.1 was used to align the clonotypes against IMGT TRBV, TRBD and TRBJ reference segments. The analysis included only V-J combinations with a frequency above 0.0001, which together covered 99% to 99.2% of the repertoires. A TCS score was defined as the ratio of F50 (clonal expansion) to E x V (chaos), with BLOSUM62-based TCRdist applied between CDR3 peptides within each V-J. Welch's t-statistics and random forest reduced 450 to 600 V-J features to 13, which were used in a naive Bayes classifier (R e1071). TCRdb applied fastp at Q25 and MiXCR to the public reads, then kept only in-frame beta chains. Each CDR3 protein gets just one entry, which takes the most common genes and DNA from the rows behind it. TCRdb, not the original authors, processed these V and J calls. The sample contains 250,000 or so distinct CDR3 sequences, around 17% of them found a single time. The ten largest clones add up to about 29% of the sample.

Beyond this particular receptor, the publication reports: A model built on a 13 V-J signature distinguished ophthalmopathy from stable hyperthyroidism, reaching approximately 89% sensitivity and 81.08% specificity in cross-validation and 80%/75% in testing. No statistical method was used to fix the sample size in advance, and group allocation was not hidden from the investigators. In validation, progression to ophthalmopathy was predicted by the model with 70.59% sensitivity and just over 72% specificity, a median of about 6.4 months before onset. Most expanded thyroid clonotypes (frequency above 0.001) were also detected in blood, a finding suggesting that blood repertoires may reflect thyroid immune responses.

The chain employs TRBV28 and TRBJ2-7; the D gene lacks a confident call. Sequencing used blood. This TCR was sampled from a woman under 30 with Graves' ophthalmopathy. The DNA sequence reads TGTGCCAGCAGTTCGCTGACATTTGGCGGTACCTACGAGCAGTACTTC. It is translated as CASSSLTFGGTYEQYF.